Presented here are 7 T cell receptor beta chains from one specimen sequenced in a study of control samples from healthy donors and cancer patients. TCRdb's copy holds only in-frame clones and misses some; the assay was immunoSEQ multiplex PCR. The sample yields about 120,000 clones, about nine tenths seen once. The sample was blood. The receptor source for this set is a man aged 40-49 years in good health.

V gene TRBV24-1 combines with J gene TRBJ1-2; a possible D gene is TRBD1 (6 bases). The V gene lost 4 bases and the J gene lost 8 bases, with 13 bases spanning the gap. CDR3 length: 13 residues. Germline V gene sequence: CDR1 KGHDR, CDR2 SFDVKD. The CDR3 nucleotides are TGTGCCACCAGTGACACCGGGACATGGGGCTACACCTTC. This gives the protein CATSDTGTWGYTF.

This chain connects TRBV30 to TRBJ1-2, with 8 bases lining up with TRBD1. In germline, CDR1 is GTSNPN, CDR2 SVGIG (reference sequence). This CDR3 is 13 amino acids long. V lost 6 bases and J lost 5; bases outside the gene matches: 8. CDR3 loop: CACDLDRAYGYTF. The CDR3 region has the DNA TGTGCCTGTGACCTGGACAGGGCGTATGGCTACACCTTC.

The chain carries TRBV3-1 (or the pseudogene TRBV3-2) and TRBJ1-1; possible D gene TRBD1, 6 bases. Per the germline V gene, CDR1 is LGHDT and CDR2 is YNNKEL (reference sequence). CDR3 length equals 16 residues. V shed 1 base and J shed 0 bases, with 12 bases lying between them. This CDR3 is CASSQGPTGLNTEAFF. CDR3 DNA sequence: TGTGCCAGCAGCCAAGGACCGACAGGTCTGAACACTGAAGCTTTCTTT.

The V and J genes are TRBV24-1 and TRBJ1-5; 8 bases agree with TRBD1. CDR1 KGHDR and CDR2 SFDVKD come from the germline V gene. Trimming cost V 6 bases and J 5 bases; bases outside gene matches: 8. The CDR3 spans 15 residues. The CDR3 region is CATSPTGVGDQPQHF. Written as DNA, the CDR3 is TGTGCCACCAGTCCGACAGGGGTCGGCGATCAGCCCCAGCATTTT.

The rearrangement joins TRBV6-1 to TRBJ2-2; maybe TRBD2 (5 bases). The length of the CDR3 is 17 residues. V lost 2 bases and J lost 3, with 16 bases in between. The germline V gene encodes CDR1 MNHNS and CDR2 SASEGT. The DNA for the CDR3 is TGTGCCAGCAGTGAACCGTGGCTAGCTTTGTACACCGGGGAGCTGTTTTTT. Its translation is CASSEPWLALYTGELFF.

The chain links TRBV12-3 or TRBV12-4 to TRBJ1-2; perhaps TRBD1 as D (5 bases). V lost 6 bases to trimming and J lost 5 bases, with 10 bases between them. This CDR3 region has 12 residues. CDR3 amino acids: CASSSDRYGYTF. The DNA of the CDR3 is TGTGCCAGCAGCAGCGACAGATATGGCTACACCTTC.

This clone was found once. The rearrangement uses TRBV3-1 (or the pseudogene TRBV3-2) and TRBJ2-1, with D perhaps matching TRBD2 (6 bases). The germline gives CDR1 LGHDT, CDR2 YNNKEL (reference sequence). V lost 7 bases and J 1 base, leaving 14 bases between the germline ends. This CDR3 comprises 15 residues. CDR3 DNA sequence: TGTGCCAGCACCCTGGGACTTCAGTCCTACAATGAGCAGTTCTTC. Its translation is CASTLGLQSYNEQFF.